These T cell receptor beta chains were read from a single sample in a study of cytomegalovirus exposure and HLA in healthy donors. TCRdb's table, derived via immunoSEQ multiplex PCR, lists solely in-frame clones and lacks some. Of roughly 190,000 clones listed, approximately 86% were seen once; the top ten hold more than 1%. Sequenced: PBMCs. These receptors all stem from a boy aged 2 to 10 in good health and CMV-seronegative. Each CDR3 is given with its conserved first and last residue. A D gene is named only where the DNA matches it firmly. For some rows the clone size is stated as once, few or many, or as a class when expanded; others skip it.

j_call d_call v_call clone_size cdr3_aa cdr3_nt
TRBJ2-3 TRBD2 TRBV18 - CASSPSTSGGARGTDTQYF TGTGCCAGCTCACCCTCGACTAGCGGGGGGGCGCGGGGCACAGATACGCAGTATTTT
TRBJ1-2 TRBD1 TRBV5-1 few CASSHRQGYGYTF TGCGCCAGCAGCCATAGACAGGGCTATGGCTACACCTTC
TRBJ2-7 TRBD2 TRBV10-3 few CAITGTSSPYEQYF TGTGCCATTACCGGGACTAGCAGCCCCTACGAGCAGTACTTC
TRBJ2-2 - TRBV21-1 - CASSKDPRGMTGELFF TGTGCCAGCAGCAAAGACCCGAGGGGGATGACCGGGGAGCTGTTTTTT
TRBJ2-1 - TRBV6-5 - CASSYSEAMGQFF TGTGCCAGCAGTTACAGTGAGGCTATGGGGCAGTTCTTC
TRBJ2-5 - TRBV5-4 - CASSSGYPSRRETQYF TGTGCCAGCAGCTCCGGGTACCCAAGCCGGCGAGAGACCCAGTACTTC
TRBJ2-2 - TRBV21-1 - CASSSGGSNTGELFF TGTGCCAGCAGCTCAGGGGGTAGTAACACCGGGGAGCTGTTTTTT
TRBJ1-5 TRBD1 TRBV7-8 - CASSSTGVSLVVSNQPQHF TGTGCCAGCAGCTCCACAGGGGTTTCCCTGGTGGTTAGCAATCAGCCCCAGCATTTT
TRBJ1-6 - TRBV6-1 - CASSEVGAYNSPLHF TGTGCCAGCAGTGAAGTGGGAGCCTATAATTCACCCCTCCACTTT
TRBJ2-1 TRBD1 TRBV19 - CASRSRGRTGNEQFF TGTGCCAGCCGGAGCAGGGGGCGGACAGGCAATGAGCAGTTCTTC
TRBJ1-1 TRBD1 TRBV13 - CASSTTGGGEAFF TGTGCCAGCAGCACTACAGGGGGGGGTGAAGCTTTCTTT
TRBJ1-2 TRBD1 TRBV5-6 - CASKTQGGYGYTF TGTGCCAGCAAAACTCAGGGGGGCTATGGCTACACCTTC
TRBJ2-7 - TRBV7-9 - CASSLEKGAYEQYF TGTGCCAGCAGCTTAGAGAAGGGGGCCTACGAGCAGTACTTC
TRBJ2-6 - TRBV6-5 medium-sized CASSYSTAGANVLTF TGTGCCAGCAGTTACTCGACAGCTGGGGCCAACGTCCTGACTTTC
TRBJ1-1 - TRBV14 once CASSRGIANTEAFF TGTGCCAGCAGCAGGGGGATAGCGAACACTGAAGCTTTCTTT
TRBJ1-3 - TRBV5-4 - CASSHRESGGNTIYF TGTGCCAGCAGCCACCGTGAGTCAGGCGGAAACACCATATATTTT
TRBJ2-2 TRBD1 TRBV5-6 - CASGSGQGAWTGELFF TGTGCCAGCGGGTCTGGACAGGGGGCGTGGACCGGGGAGCTGTTTTTT
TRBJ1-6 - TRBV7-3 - CASRPGLRKTPLHF TGTGCCAGCAGGCCGGGGTTACGAAAGACACCCCTCCACTTT
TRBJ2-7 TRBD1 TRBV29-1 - CSAKGQSYEQYF TGCAGCGCGAAGGGACAGTCCTACGAGCAGTACTTC
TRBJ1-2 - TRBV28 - CASSPSGNYGYTF TGTGCCAGCAGTCCCTCAGGGAACTATGGCTACACCTTC
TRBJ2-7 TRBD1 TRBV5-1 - CASSLDGQGSEQYF TGCGCCAGCAGCTTGGATGGACAGGGGAGCGAGCAGTACTTC
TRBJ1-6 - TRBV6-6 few CASSYSDPGGTPLHF TGTGCCAGCAGTTACTCTGATCCCGGGGGAACACCCCTCCACTTT
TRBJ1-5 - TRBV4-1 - CASSQRGGDSNQPQHF TGCGCCAGCAGCCAGAGGGGCGGGGACAGCAATCAGCCCCAGCATTTT
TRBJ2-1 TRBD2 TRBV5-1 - CASSGPGLLTRFDEQFF TGCGCCAGCAGCGGGCCGGGACTACTCACCAGGTTCGATGAGCAGTTCTTC